The sequence of this T cell receptor (beta chain) was determined in a study of T-cell memory formation after mild COVID-19. Study-level findings and limits: CD4+ contracting clones were found mainly in CM and EM, and CD8+ ones in EMRA. Pre-infection memory already had some responding clones, implying cross-reactive memory joined. Clones that shrank (day 15 to 85) were balanced CD4/CD8, whereas later expanders leaned CD4+.

TCRdb called the 5' RACE reads again in MiXCR, with one record for every CDR3 protein. The sample consists of around 510,000 distinct CDR3 sequences, about 20% of them appearing once. The CDR3 has 12 amino acids. V gave up 1 base and J gave up 7 bases, with 7 bases separating them. In regard to this clonotype: Its antigen is not identified.

The sample taken for sequencing was PBMCs or a T cell subset sorted from them (not recorded which). This receptor was obtained from an adult woman who had mild COVID-19 (a few samples of this study predate the infection). Cell type and time point are not known. J is TRBJ1-2 and V is TRBV12-3 or TRBV12-4; a possible D gene is TRBD1 (6 bases). The CDR3 sequence: CASSLGTAGYTF. As DNA, the CDR3 is TGTGCCAGCAGTTTAGGGACAGCTGGCTACACCTTC.